This T cell receptor beta chain was found in a study of early T cells in non-severe SARS-CoV-2 infection. Study-wide background: Unpaired chains resulted from sequencing bulk RNA of unsorted whole blood.

cDNA molecules, individually, were tagged with unique molecular identifiers. TCRdb reprocessed the 5' RACE reads via MiXCR and lists one record per CDR3 protein. The data hold around 25,000 distinct CDR3 sequences, with less than 5% observed a single time. The CDR3 has 13 amino acids. V lost 3 bases and J 4 bases, leaving 7 bases between the germline ends. Germline V CDR1 and CDR2: SNHLY, FYNNEI. This clonotype was counted many times. Sequences were obtained from whole blood. V is TRBV2 and J is TRBJ1-5; D is undetermined. This TCR derives from an adult who was a healthcare worker with PCR-confirmed SARS-CoV-2 infection or an uninfected control (not recorded which). The CDR3 coding sequence is TGTGCCAGCAGTGAGGAAGGGAATCAGCCCCAGCATTTT. This codes for CASSEEGNQPQHF.